This entry describes one T cell receptor beta chain. The CDR3 length is 15 residues. Germline V gives CDR1 SNHLY, CDR2 FYNNEI. Germline trimming cut 2 bases from V and 5 bases from J; bases unmatched to any gene: 7. These data are taken from a study of T cell changes during pregnancy in multiple sclerosis. The protocol was immunoSEQ multiplex PCR, while the TCRdb copy is restricted to in-frame clones and leaves out a portion. The sample has tens of thousands of clones, approximately 94% seen once. The V call is TRBV2, the J call TRBJ1-1; 8 bases match TRBD1. The starting material was CD8+ T cells from peripheral blood mononuclear cells, obtained after pregnancy. This TCR derives from a female donor with multiple sclerosis, enrolled in a pregnancy study. The CDR3 coding sequence is TGTGCCAGCAGTGAATGGACAGGGCCGGGAACTGAAGCTTTCTTT. Amino acid sequence: CASSEWTGPGTEAFF.